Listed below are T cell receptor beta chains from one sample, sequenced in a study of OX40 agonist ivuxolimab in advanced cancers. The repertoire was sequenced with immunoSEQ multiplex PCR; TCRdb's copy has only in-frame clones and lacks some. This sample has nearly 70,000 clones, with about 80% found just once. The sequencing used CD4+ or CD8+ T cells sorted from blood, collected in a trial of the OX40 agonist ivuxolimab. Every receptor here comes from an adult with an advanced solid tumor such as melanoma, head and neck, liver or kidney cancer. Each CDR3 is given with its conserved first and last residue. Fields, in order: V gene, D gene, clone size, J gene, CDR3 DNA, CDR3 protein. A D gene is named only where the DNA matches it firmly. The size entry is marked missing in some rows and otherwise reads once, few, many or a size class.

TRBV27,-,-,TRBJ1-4,TGTGCCAGCAGTCCCACTGGAGGAAGGAGAAACAATGAAAAACTGTTTTTT,CASSPTGGRRNNEKLFF
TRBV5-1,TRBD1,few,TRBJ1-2,TGCGCCAGCAGCTTGACAGGGGGCACAGGAGGCTACACCTTC,CASSLTGGTGGYTF
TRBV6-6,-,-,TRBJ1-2,TGTGCCAGCAGTTACACGACCCCCCGGAGAGGCTACACCTTC,CASSYTTPRRGYTF
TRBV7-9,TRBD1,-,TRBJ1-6,TGTGCCAGCAGCGACCCCCGGGACAGGTATAATTCACCCCTCCACTTT,CASSDPRDRYNSPLHF
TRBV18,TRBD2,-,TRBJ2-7,TGTGCCAGCTCCCACGGACTAGCCACCTACGAGCAGTACTTC,CASSHGLATYEQYF
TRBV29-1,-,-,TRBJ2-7,TGCAGCGTTGGAACGGCCTACGAGCAGTACTTC,CSVGTAYEQYF
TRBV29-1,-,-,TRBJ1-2,TGCAGCGCAGAAACAGCTGCAGCTAACTATGGCTACACCTTC,CSAETAAANYGYTF
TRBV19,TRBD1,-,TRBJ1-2,TGTGCCAGTAGTATCCCCACCCGGGACAGGCCTGGCTACACCTTC,CASSIPTRDRPGYTF
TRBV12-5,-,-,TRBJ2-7,TGTGCTAGTGGTACATCCGGGGTCGTCTACGAGCAGTACTTC,CASGTSGVVYEQYF
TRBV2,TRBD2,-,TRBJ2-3,TGTGCCAGCACTCAAGCGGGGGCCACCACAGATACGCAGTATTTT,CASTQAGATTDTQYF
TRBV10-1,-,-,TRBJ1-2,TGCGCCAGCAGTGAGTCGGGGGACTTACATGGCTACACCTTC,CASSESGDLHGYTF
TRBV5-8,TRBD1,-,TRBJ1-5,TGTGCCAGCAGCTCTGGACAGGGGGCAGGTCAGCCCCAGCATTTT,CASSSGQGAGQPQHF
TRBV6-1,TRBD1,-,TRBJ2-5,TGTGCCAGCAGTGATTTAATGGGGACAGTCCAAGAGACCCAGTACTTC,CASSDLMGTVQETQYF
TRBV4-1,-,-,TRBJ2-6,TGCGCCAGCAGCCAAGAAAGGGGCTCTGGGGCCAACGTCCTGACTTTC,CASSQERGSGANVLTF
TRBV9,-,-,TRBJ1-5,TGTGCCAGCAGCCCTGGGGGCGCGGGTCAGCCCCAGCATTTT,CASSPGGAGQPQHF
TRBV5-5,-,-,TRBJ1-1,TGTGCCAGCAGCTTGTTCGCAGGGCAAACTGAAGCTTTCTTT,CASSLFAGQTEAFF
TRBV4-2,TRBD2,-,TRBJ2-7,TGTGCCAGCAGCCTATCTAGCGGGGAAACCTACGAGCAGTACTTC,CASSLSSGETYEQYF
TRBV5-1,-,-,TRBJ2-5,TGCGCCAGCAGCTTATTCGTGGGTAACCAAGAGACCCAGTACTTC,CASSLFVGNQETQYF
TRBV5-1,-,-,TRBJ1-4,TGCGCCAGCAGCTTGGATACGGGGAATGAAAAACTGTTTTTT,CASSLDTGNEKLFF
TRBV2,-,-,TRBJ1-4,TGTGCCAGCAGTCTCCAAAGGGTGTCGGCGGAGGAAAAACTGTTTTTT,CASSLQRVSAEEKLFF
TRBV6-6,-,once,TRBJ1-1,TGTGCCAGCAGTGACGGACAGATCGCGAAAGCTTTCTTT,CASSDGQIAKAFF
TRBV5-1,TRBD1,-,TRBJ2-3,TGCGCCAGCAGATCGCGGACAGGAAGCACAGATACGCAGTATTTT,CASRSRTGSTDTQYF
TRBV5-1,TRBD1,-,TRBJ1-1,TGCGCCAGCAGCTTGGAATCAGGGGGCCGTCCCCAAGCTTTCTTT,CASSLESGGRPQAFF
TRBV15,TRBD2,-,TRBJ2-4,TGTGCCACCAGCAGATACGGGGGGGCCAAAAACATTCAGTACTTC,CATSRYGGAKNIQYF
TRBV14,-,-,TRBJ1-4,TGTGCCAGCAGCCAAGTGGGGGACTCCCTCGGTGAAAAACTGTTTTTT,CASSQVGDSLGEKLFF
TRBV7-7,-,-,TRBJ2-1,TGTGCCAGCAGCTCATCCCGTAGCGGAGCTACGTTCTTC,CASSSSRSGATFF
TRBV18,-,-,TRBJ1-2,TGTGCCAGCTCCCCTTCGGGGGTTGGCTACACCTTC,CASSPSGVGYTF
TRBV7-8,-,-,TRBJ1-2,TGTGCCAGCAGCTTAGGTCAGGGCCATGGCTACACCTTC,CASSLGQGHGYTF
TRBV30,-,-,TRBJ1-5,TGTGCCTGGACCCAACGGGGGGCGCGGAGCAATCAGCCCCAGCATTTT,CAWTQRGARSNQPQHF
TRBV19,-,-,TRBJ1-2,TGTGCCAGTAGTAGGAAACCAACCTTGAACTATGGCTACACCTTC,CASSRKPTLNYGYTF
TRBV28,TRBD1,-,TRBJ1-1,TGTGCCAGCAGGGGACAGCCTGCAGCTTTCTTT,CASRGQPAAFF
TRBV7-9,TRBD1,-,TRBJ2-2,TGTGCCAGCAGCTTAAGGGAGACAGGGGCGCTCGGGGAGCTGTTTTTT,CASSLRETGALGELFF
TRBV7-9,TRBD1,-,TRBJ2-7,TGTGCCAGCAGCTTCCCTGGACAGGGGCTCTACGAGCAGTACTTC,CASSFPGQGLYEQYF
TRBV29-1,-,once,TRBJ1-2,TGCAGCTTCCTCGGACAGCCCCAAATATCGGACTATGGCTACACCTTC,CSFLGQPQISDYGYTF
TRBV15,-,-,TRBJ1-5,TGTGCCACCAGCAGAGGGCAGCCTAGCAATCAGCCCCAGCATTTT,CATSRGQPSNQPQHF
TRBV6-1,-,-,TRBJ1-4,TGTGCCAGCAGTGAATTGGGGCCTGGTGAAAAACTGTTTTTT,CASSELGPGEKLFF